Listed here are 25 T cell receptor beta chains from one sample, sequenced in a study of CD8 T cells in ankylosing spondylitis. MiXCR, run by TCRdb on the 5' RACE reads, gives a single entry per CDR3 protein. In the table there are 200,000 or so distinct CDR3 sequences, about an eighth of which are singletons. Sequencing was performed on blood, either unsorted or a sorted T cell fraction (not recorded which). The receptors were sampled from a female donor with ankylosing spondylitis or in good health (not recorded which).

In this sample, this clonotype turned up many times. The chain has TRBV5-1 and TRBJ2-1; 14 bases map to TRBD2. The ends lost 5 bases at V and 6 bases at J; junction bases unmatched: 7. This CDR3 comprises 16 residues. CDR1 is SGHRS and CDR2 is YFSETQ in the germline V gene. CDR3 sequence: CASSPRLAGGVNEQFF. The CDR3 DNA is TGCGCCAGCAGTCCTCGACTAGCGGGAGGGGTCAATGAGCAGTTCTTC.

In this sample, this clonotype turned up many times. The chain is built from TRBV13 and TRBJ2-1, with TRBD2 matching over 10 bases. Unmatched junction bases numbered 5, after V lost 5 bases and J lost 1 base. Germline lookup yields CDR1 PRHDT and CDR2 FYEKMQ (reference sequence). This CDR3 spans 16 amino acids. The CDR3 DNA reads TGTGCCAGCAGCGCCAAGCGGGAGGGTTCCTACAATGAGCAGTTCTTC. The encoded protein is CASSAKREGSYNEQFF.

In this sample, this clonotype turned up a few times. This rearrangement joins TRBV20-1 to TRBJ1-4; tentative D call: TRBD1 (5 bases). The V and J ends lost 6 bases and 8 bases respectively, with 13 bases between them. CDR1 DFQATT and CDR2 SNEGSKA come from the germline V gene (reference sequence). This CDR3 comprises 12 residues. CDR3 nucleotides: TGCAGTGCGGGGGTTCCCCCGGAAAAACTGTTTTTT. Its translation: CSAGVPPEKLFF.

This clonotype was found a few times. The CDR3 spells CASSPTGLAYNEQFF. For the CDR3, the DNA is TGTGCCAGCAGCCCCACGGGACTAGCATACAATGAGCAGTTCTTC. The chain carries TRBV7-2 and TRBJ2-1; 9 bases line up with TRBD2. After removal of 5 bases from V and 4 bases from J, the junction contained 6 bases not matched to a gene. Germline CDR1 and CDR2: SGHTA and FQGNSA. CDR3 length equals 15 residues.

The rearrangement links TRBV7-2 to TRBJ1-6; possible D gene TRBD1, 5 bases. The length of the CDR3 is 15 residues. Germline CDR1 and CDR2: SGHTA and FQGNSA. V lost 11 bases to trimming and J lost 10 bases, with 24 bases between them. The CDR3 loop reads CACTYLPQGRSPLHF. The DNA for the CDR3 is TGTGCCTGCACCTATCTTCCCCAGGGCCGATCACCCCTCCACTTT.

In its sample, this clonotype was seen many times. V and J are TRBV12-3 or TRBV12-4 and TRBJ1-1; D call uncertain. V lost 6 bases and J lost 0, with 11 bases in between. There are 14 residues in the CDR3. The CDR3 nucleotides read TGTGCCAGCAGCTCCGTAGGAATGAACACTGAAGCTTTCTTT. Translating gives CASSSVGMNTEAFF.

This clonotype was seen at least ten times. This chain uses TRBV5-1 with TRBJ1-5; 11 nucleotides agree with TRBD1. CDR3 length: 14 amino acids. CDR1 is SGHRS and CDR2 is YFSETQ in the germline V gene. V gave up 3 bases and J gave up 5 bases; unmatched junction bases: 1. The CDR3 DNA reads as TGCGCCAGCAGCTGGGGACAGGGGGATCAGCCCCAGCATTTT. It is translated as CASSWGQGDQPQHF.

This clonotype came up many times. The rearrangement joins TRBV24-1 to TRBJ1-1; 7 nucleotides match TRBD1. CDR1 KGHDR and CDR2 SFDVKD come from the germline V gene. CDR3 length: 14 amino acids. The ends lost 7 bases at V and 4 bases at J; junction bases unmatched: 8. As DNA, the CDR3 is TGTGCCACCAGGGGAAGGGGGCAAGGCACTGAAGCTTTCTTT. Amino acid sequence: CATRGRGQGTEAFF.

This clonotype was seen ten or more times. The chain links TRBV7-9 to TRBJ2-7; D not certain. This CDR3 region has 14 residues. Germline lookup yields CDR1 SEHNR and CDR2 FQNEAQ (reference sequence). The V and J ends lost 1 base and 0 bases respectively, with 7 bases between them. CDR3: CASSLVPTSYEQYF. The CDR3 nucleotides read TGTGCCAGCAGCTTAGTCCCGACCTCCTACGAGCAGTACTTC.

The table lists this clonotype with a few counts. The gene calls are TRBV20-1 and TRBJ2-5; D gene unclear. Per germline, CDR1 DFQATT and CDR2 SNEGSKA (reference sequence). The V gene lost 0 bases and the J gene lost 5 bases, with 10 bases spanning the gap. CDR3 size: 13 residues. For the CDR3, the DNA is TGCAGTGCTAGAGATCCCTCGGTGGAGACCCAGTACTTC. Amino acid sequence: CSARDPSVETQYF.

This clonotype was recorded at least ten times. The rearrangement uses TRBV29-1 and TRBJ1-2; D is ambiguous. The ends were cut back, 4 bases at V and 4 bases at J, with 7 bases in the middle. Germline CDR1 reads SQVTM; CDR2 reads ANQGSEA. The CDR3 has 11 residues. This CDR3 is CSVGALYGYTF. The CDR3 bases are TGCAGCGTTGGAGCCCTCTATGGCTACACCTTC.

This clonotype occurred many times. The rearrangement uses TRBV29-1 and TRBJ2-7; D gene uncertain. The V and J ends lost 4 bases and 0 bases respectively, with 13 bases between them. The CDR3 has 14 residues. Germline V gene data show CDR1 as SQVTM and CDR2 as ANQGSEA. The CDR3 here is CSVGFRLSSYEQYF. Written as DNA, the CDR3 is TGCAGCGTTGGGTTCCGGCTAAGCTCCTACGAGCAGTACTTC.

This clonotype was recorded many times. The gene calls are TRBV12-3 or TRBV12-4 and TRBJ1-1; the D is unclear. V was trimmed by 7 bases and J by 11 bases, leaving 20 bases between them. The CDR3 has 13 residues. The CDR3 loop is CASMGRPGSGAFF. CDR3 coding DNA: TGTGCCAGCATGGGCCGGCCGGGTTCGGGGGCTTTCTTT.

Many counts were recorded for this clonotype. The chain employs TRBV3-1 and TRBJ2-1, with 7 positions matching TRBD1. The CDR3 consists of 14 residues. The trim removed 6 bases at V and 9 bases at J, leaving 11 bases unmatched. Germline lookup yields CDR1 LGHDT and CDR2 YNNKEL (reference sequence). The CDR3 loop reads CASSRRTGRGEQFF. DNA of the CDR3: TGTGCCAGCAGTCGACGGACAGGCCGGGGTGAGCAGTTCTTC.

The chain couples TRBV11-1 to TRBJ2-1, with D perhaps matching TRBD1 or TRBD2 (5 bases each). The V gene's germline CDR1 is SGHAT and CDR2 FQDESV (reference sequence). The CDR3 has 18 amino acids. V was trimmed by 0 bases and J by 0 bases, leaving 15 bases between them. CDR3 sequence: CASSLASSAGSSYNEQFF. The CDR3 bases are TGTGCCAGCAGCTTAGCTTCGTCAGCAGGGAGCTCCTACAATGAGCAGTTCTTC.

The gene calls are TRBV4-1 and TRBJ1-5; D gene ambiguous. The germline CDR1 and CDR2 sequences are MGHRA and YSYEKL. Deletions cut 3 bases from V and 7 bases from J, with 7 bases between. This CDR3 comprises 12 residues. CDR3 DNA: TGCGCCAGCAGCCACCCCGGACAGCCCCAGCATTTT. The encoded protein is CASSHPGQPQHF.

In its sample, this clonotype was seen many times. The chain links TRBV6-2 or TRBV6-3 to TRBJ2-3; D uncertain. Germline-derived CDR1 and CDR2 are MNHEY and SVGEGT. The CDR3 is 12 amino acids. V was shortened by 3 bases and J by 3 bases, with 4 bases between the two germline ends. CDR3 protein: CASSYRTDTQYF. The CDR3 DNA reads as TGTGCCAGCAGTTATAGAACAGATACGCAGTATTTT.

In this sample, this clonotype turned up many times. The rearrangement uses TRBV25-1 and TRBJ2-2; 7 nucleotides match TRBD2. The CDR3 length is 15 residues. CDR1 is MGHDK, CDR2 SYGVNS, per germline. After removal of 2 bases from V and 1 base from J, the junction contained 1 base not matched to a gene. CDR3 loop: CASSEASGNTGELFF. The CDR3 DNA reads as TGTGCCAGCAGTGAAGCTAGCGGGAACACCGGGGAGCTGTTTTTT.

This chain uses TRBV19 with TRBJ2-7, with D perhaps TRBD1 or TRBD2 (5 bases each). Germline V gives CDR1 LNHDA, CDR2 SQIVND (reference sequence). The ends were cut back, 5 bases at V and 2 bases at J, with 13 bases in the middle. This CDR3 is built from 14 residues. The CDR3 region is CASSPGTDTYEQYF. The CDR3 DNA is TGTGCCAGTAGTCCCGGGACGGATACCTACGAGCAGTACTTC.

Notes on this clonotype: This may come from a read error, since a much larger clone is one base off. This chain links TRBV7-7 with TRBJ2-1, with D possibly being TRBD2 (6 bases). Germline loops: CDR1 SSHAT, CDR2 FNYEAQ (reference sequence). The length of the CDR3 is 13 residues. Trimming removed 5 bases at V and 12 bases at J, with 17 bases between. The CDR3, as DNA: TGTGCCAGCAGCCCTCGGGTAGCGGAGGGGCAGTTCTTC. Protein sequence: CASSPRVAEGQFF. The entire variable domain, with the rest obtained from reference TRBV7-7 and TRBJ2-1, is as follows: GAGVSQSPRYKVTKRGQDVTLRCDPISSHATLYWYQQALGQGPEFLTYFNYEAQPDKSGLPSDRFSAERPEGSISTLTIQRTEQRDSAMYRCASSPRVAEGQFFGPGTRLTVL.

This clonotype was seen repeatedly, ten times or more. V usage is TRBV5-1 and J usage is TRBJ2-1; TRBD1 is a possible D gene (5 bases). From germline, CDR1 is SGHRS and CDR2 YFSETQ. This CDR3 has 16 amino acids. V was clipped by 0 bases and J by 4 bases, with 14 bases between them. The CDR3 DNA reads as TGCGCCAGCAGCTTGGGCCGCCAGGGTCGTTACAATGAGCAGTTCTTC. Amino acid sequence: CASSLGRQGRYNEQFF.

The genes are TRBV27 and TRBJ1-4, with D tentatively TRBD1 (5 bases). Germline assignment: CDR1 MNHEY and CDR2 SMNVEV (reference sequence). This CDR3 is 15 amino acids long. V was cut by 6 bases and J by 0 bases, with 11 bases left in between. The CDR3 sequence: CASRAGLATNEKLFF. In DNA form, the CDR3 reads TGTGCCAGCAGGGCGGGGCTCGCAACTAATGAAAAACTGTTTTTT.

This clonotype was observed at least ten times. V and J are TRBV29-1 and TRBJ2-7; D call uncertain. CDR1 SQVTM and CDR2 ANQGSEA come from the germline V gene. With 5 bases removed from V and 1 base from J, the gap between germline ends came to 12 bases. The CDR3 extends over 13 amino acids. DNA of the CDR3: TGCAGCGTTCACACCTCAAGGTCCTACGAGCAGTACTTC. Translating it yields CSVHTSRSYEQYF.

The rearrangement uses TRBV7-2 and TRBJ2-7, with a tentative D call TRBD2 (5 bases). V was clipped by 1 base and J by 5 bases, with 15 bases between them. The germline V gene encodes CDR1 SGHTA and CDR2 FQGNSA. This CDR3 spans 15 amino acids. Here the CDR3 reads CASSLGGVRFNEQYF. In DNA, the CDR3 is TGTGCCAGCAGCTTAGGGGGAGTACGGTTCAACGAGCAGTACTTC.

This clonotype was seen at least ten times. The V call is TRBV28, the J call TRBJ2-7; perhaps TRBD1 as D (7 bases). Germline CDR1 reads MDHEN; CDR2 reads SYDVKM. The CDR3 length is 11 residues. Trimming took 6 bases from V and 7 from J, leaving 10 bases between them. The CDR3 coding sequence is TGTGCCAGCAGGGCAGGGGGGGAGCAGTACTTC. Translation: CASRAGGEQYF.